The 5 T cell receptor beta chains given below trace back to one sample, sequenced in a study of cytomegalovirus exposure and HLA in healthy donors. Primers: 60 Vbeta forward and 13 Jbeta reverse. Clones were sequenced by immunoSEQ multiplex PCR, and TCRdb holds only the in-frame ones, with some missing. The sample lists 150,000 to 250,000 clones; around 74% were seen once. Sequencing was carried out using PBMCs. All receptors come from a girl aged 5 to 17 in good health and CMV-seropositive.

V usage is TRBV11-3 and J usage is TRBJ1-6, with 8 bases aligning to TRBD1. Per germline, CDR1 SGHNT and CDR2 YENEEA. After removal of 6 bases from V and 9 bases from J, the junction contained 7 bases not matched to a gene. The CDR3 spans 14 residues. Here the CDR3 reads CASRRTGGSSPLHF. The CDR3 nucleotides read TGTGCCAGCAGGAGAACAGGGGGTAGTTCACCCCTCCACTTT.

The chain carries TRBV7-2 and TRBJ2-5; 15 bases are a match to TRBD2. Germline trimming cut 1 base from V and 5 bases from J; bases unmatched to any gene: 2. There are 16 residues in the CDR3. Germline V gene sequence: CDR1 SGHTA, CDR2 FQGNSA. CDR3 sequence reads: CASSLVGLAGGETQYF. The CDR3 DNA reads TGTGCCAGCAGCTTAGTAGGACTAGCGGGGGGGGAGACCCAGTACTTC.

The chain recombines TRBV7-2 with TRBJ2-7; TRBD2 agrees at 10 bases. CDR1 is SGHTA, CDR2 FQGNSA, per germline. This CDR3 region has 14 residues. Trimming at V came to 4 bases and at J to 11 bases, leaving 11 bases not matched to a gene. CDR3 sequence reads: CASSSGLAEDKKYF. CDR3 in DNA: TGTGCCAGCAGCTCAGGACTAGCGGAGGATAAGAAGTACTTC.

This clone was detected a few times. V and J are TRBV7-8 and TRBJ2-5; D uncertain. The V gene lost 7 bases and the J gene lost 4 bases, with 16 bases spanning the gap. CDR1 and CDR2 from the germline V gene are SGHVS and FQNEAQ. There are 14 residues in the CDR3. The CDR3 spells CASTQASSGETQYF. The CDR3 nucleotides are TGTGCCAGCACTCAGGCTTCCTCTGGAGAGACCCAGTACTTC.

The chain employs TRBV9 and TRBJ2-7; TRBD2 agrees at 10 bases. J gave up 2 bases and V 0 bases, and 11 bases lay outside the gene matches. CDR3 length equals 18 residues. Germline V gives CDR1 SGDLS, CDR2 YYNGEE. In DNA form, the CDR3 reads TGTGCCAGCAGCGTAGGGGTTAGCGGGGGGCCCCGGGCCTACGAGCAGTACTTC. Encoded protein: CASSVGVSGGPRAYEQYF.